The text below deals with one T cell receptor (beta chain). The repertoire was sequenced with immunoSEQ multiplex PCR; TCRdb's copy has only in-frame clones and lacks some. The sample holds fewer than 200,000 clones, around 79% seen once. Germline values: CDR1 DFQATT, CDR2 SNEGSKA (reference sequence). V shed 3 bases and J shed 2 bases, with 15 bases lying between them. CDR3 size: 15 residues. Participants were aged about 18 to 90 years from around 25 US areas. Clinical histories supplied by participants themselves formed the basis of cohort assignment. This sample was taken from a study of blood T cell repertoires in COVID-19.

The gene calls are TRBV20-1 and TRBJ2-3; weak D call: TRBD2 (6 bases). The sequence was collected from a woman in her seventies in a cohort exposed to, infected with or recovered from COVID-19 (not recorded which). The specimen was PBMCs or T cells enriched from blood (not recorded which). CDR3 sequence reads: CSASTDYINTDTQYF. The CDR3 nucleotides are TGCAGTGCTAGTACGGACTATATTAACACAGATACGCAGTATTTT.